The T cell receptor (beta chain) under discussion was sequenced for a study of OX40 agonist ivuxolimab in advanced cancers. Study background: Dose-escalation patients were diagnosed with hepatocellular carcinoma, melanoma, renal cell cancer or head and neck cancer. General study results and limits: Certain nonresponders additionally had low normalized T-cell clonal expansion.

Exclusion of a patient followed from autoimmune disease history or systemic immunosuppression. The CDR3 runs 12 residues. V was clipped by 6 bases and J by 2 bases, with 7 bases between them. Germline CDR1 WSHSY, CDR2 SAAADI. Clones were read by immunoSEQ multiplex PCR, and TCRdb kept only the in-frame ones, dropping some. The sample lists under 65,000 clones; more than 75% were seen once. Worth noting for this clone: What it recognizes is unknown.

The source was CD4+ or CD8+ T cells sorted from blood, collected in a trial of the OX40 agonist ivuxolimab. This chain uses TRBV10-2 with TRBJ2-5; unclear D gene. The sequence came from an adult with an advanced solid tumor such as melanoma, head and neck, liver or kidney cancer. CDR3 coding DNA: TGCGCCAGCAGGGACGGACAAGAGACCCAGTACTTC. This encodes CASRDGQETQYF.